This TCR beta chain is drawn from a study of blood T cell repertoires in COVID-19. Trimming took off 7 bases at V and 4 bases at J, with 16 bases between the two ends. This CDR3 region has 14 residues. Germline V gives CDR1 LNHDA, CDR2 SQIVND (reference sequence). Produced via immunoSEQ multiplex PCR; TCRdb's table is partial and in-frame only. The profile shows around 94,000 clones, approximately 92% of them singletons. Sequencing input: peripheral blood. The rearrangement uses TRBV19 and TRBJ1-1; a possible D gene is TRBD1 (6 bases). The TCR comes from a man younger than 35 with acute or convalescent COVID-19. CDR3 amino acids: CASKSGGEGTEAFF. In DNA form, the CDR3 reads TGTGCCAGTAAGTCGGGGGGCGAGGGCACTGAAGCTTTCTTT.